The present T cell receptor (beta chain) was sequenced within a study of blood T cell repertoires in COVID-19. Across the whole study: PBMCs, B-cell-depleted T cells, or T cells provided the cDNA or gDNA that made up the material.

V was shortened by 4 bases and J by 2 bases, with 11 bases between the two germline ends. There are 14 residues in the CDR3. CDR1 and CDR2 (germline): MDHEN, SYDVKM. In Seattle, patients joined the study during active infection and were tracked longitudinally. Original data processing: Amplification of reference gene primers provided the estimated nucleated cell counts. Sequencing used immunoSEQ multiplex PCR; TCRdb keeps in-frame clones, though not all of them. The V and J calls and clone size are taken from that table; D and trimming were inferred from the DNA. The table shows 250,000 to 300,000 clones, with around nine tenths occurring only once.

The chain is built from TRBV28 and TRBJ2-5; D is unresolved. Specimen: peripheral blood. This receptor was identified in a woman in her twenties or thirties with COVID-19, enrolled during active disease. The CDR3 region has the DNA TGTGCCAGCAGTTCTCAGGCACGACAAGAGACCCAGTACTTC. It translates to CASSSQARQETQYF.